The text below deals with one T cell receptor (beta chain). The V and J ends lost 0 bases and 4 bases respectively, with 12 bases between them. CDR1 is SEHNR, CDR2 FQNEAQ, per germline (reference sequence). This CDR3 has 15 amino acids. This record belongs to a study of blood T cell repertoires in COVID-19. Enrolled through a virtual design, the participants were between about 18 and 100 years of age and came from some 25 US areas. Measured with immunoSEQ multiplex PCR; TCRdb has only the in-frame clones, and not every one. The table shows hundreds of thousands of clones, with around 86% occurring only once.

The TCR was taken from a woman aged 50 to 60 who had recovered from COVID-19. This chain uses TRBV7-9 with TRBJ1-2; D gene unclear. Sequenced: PBMCs or T cells enriched from blood (not recorded which). The CDR3 loop is CASSLALEESYGYTF. CDR3 in DNA: TGTGCCAGCAGCTTAGCGCTAGAGGAATCCTATGGCTACACCTTC.